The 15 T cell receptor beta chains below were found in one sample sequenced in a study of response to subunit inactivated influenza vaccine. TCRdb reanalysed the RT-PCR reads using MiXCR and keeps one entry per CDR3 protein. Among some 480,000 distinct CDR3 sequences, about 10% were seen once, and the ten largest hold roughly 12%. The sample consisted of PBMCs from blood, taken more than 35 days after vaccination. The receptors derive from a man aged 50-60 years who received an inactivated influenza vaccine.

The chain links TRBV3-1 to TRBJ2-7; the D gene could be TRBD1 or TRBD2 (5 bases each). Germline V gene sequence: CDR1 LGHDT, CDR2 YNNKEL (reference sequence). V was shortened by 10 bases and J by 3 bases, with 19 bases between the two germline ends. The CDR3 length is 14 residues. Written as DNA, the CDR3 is TGTGCCACCGGCGAGGGGTTTAGGAGCTACGAGCAGTACTTC. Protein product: CATGEGFRSYEQYF.

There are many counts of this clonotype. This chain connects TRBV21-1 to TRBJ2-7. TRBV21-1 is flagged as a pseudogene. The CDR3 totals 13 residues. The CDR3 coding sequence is TGTGCCAGCAGGTATATTGGGTCCTACGAGCAGTACTTC. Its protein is CASRYIGSYEQYF.

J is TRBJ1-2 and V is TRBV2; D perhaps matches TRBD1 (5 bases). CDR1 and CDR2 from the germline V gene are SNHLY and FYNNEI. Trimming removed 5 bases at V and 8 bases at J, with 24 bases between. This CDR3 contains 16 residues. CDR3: CASSIPEEKTVGGYTF. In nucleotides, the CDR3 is TGTGCCAGCAGTATTCCCGAGGAGAAGACAGTTGGCGGCTACACCTTC.

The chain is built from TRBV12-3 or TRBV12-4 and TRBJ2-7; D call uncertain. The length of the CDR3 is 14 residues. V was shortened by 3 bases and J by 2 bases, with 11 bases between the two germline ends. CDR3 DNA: TGTGCCAGCAGTTTTGGGCAGAGAACCTACGAGCAGTACTTC. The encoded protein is CASSFGQRTYEQYF.

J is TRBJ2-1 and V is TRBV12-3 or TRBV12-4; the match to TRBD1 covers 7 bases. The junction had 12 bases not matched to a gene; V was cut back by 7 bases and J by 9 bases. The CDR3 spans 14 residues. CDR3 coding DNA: TGTGCCAGCACAAAAGGGGGCTCAAAGGGTGAGCAGTTCTTC. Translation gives CASTKGGSKGEQFF.

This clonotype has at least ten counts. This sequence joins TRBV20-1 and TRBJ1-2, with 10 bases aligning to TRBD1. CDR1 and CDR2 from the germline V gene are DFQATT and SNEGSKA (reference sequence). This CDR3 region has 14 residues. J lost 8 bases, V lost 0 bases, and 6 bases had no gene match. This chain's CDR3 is CSARDGGTGEGYTF. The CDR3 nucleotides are TGCAGTGCTAGAGATGGCGGGACAGGGGAGGGCTACACCTTC.

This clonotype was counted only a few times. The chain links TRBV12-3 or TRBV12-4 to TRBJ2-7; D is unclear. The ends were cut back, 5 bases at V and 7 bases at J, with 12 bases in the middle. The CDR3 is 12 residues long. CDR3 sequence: CASSRRPQEQYF. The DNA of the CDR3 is TGTGCCAGCAGTCGACGACCGCAGGAGCAGTACTTC.

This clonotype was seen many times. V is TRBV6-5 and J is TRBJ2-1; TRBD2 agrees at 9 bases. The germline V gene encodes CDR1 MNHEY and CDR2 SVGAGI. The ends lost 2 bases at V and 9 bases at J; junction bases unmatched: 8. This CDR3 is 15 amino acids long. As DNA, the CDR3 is TGTGCCAGCAGTTACGATGGCGGGGGGGCCTTTGAGCAGTTCTTC. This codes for CASSYDGGGAFEQFF.

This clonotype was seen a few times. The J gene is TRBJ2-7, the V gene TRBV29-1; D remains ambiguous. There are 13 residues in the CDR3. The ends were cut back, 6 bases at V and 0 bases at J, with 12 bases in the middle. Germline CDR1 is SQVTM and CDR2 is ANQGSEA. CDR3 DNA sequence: TGCAGCGTGTCCGTACGCTCCTCCTACGAGCAGTACTTC. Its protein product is CSVSVRSSYEQYF.

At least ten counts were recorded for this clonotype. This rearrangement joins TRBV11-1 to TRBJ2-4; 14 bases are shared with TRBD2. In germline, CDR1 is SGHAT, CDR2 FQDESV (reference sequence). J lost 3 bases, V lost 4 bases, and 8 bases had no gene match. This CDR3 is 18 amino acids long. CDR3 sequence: CASSSAPGTSGSKNIQYF. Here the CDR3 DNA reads TGTGCCAGCAGCTCAGCCCCCGGGACTAGCGGGAGCAAAAACATTCAGTACTTC. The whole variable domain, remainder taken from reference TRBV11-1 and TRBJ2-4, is EAEVAQSPRYKITEKSQAVAFWCDPISGHATLYWYRQILGQGPELLVQFQDESVVDDSQLPKDRFSAERLKGVDSTLKIQPAELGDSAMYLCASSSAPGTSGSKNIQYFGAGTRLSVL.

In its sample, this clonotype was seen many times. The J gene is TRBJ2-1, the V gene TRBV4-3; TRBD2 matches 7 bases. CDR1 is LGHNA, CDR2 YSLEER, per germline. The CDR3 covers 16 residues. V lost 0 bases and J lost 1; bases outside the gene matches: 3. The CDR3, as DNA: TGCGCCAGCAGCCAAGACGGGGGAGGGTCCTACAATGAGCAGTTCTTC. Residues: CASSQDGGGSYNEQFF.

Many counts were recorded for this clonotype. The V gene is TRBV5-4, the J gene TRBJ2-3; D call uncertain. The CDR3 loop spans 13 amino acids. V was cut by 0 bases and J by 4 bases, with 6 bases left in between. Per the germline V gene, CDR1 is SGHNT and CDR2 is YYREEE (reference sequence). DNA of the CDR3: TGTGCCAGCAGCTTGGAACGGCCAGATACGCAGTATTTT. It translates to CASSLERPDTQYF.

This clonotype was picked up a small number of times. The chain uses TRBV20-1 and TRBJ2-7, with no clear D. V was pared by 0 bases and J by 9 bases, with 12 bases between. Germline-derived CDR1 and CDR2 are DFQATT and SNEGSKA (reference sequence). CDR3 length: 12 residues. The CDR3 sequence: CSARDSGGGQYF. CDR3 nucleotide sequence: TGCAGTGCTAGAGACTCGGGTGGCGGGCAGTACTTC.

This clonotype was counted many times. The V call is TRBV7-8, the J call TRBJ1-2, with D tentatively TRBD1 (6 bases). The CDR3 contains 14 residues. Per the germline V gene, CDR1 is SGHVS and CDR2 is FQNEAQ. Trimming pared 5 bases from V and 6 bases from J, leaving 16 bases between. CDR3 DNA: TGTGCCAGCAGCCTACAGGGAGAGTTGCATGGCTACACCTTC. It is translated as CASSLQGELHGYTF.

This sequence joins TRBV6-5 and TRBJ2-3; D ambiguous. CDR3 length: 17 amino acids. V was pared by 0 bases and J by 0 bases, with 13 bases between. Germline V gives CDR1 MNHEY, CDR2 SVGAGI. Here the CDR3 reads CASSYSSAVPSTDTQYF. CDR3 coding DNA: TGTGCCAGCAGTTACTCGAGTGCCGTCCCAAGCACAGATACGCAGTATTTT.